This TCR beta chain was sequenced for a study of cytomegalovirus exposure and HLA in healthy donors. In its sample, this clone was seen once. The assay was immunoSEQ multiplex PCR, and TCRdb's table has in-frame clones only and misses some. The profile shows 85,000 to 90,000 clones, 96% of them singletons. Input material: PBMCs. The receptor was isolated from a man aged 18 to 30 in good health and CMV-seronegative.

CDR3 DNA: TGTGCCAGCAGTGAGGGGACTAGCCGTTTTGGGGAGCAGTTCTTC. It is translated as CASSEGTSRFGEQFF. The J gene is TRBJ2-1, the V gene TRBV2; 9 nucleotides align to TRBD2. The CDR3 has 15 amino acids. Trimming at V came to 3 bases and at J to 10 bases, leaving 10 bases not matched to a gene. The germline gives CDR1 SNHLY, CDR2 FYNNEI.